Listed here is a single T cell receptor beta chain. This clone was counted a single time. The clone's antigen remains unknown. No base quality information exists; no much larger clone differs at one position. This sample was included in a study of shared clonotypes between healthy human individuals (dated by TCRdb to between 2020 and 2021). Background for the entire study: A few men and a couple of women, aged 18 to 49 years, made up the cohort. Leukapheresis yielded between about 0.8 and 8.9 billion PBMCs per donor. Libraries were prepared and TCR repertoires were sequenced by different laboratories using diverse techniques, in order to increase sequencing depth and limit assay-specific biases. Per donor, three plates each were used for CD4 naive and CD4 memory, two for CD8 naive, and one for CD8 memory. The study deeply sequenced blood TCR repertoires of roughly five healthy adults to estimate repertoire size and the extent of clonotype sharing between individuals. Overall study results and their limits: Sharing across a handful of donors was observed for roughly 5% of naive CD4, around 3.5% of naive CD8, 2% to 2.5% of memory CD4, and about 0.39% of memory CD8 clonotypes. The genetic and exposure-history diversity represented was limited by the small number of donors. Larger estimated clonotype richness was generally found for naive subsets than for memory subsets. Based on pairwise subsampling, the degree of clonotype sharing among donors was expected to be affected by sequencing depth. Sampling was limited to blood, and TCR repertoires in tissue likely differ from TCR repertoires in blood. Incomplete sequencing was indicated by rarefaction of sorted-subset datasets, despite the large sequencing depth. Clonotypes shared by all four sorted-subset donors showed higher generation probabilities than non-shared clonotypes.

Germline trimming amounts to 3 bases on V and 4 bases on J, with 8 as the count of junction bases outside the gene matches. From a lookup of the germline V gene, CDR1 and CDR2 are LGHNA and YSLEER. There are 16 amino acids in the CDR3, from cysteine to phenylalanine inclusive. The only DNA kept is the CDR3, 48 bases in frame from the first base. CD8 naive samples were obtained by positive selection for CCR7 among CD45RO-negative cells, yielding a CD45RA+CCR7+ population from which TemRA cells were excluded. The donors were healthy, HIV-negative adults with no recently reported acute infections or vaccinations. Only Caucasian adults living in Nashville, Tennessee, USA were represented among the donors. Blood was collected by leukapheresis, and PBMCs were isolated by Ficoll-Histopaque density gradient centrifugation and then cryopreserved in liquid nitrogen vapor phase. Purity and quantity of every magnetically sorted T cell population were checked by analytical flow cytometry. Each sorted fraction had its genomic DNA isolated and then quantified by UV absorbance on a Nanodrop 2000c.

Using the deep immunoSEQ assay, multiplex PCR amplified TCR CDR3 regions from genomic DNA. Genomic DNA extracted from each cell subset was distributed evenly over all wells of several immunoSEQ 96-well plates, and each plate served as one replicate. For sorted subsets, roughly 200 ng of genomic DNA, equivalent to tens of thousands of T cell genomes, went into each replicate PCR. Purified libraries were measured with a Qubit 3.0 fluorometer, size-checked on a Bioanalyzer 2100, and measured again with the KAPA Library Quantification kit. Every immunoSEQ 96-well plate was sequenced on a dedicated single-read 150-cycle Illumina NextSeq 550 flow cell. Regarding the original processing steps: Because the immunoSEQ output held only junctional sequences and lacked quality scores, the filtering could not match the filtering applied to full-length reads. To assign V/J genes and CDR3, sequences were annotated using PyIR, a Python wrapper for IgBLAST v1.9, with IMGT germline references. Reads were filtered out if the reads had weak V/J assignments (E-value above 1e-6), no CDR3, stop codons, out-of-frame junctions, or ambiguous translated residues. V3J clonotypes were defined as sequences sharing the same inferred V gene, J gene, and CDR3 amino acid sequence. The percentage overlap between two repertoires was calculated by dividing the number of shared unique clonotypes by the size of the smaller repertoire. RTK rarefaction, the Chao1 estimator, and Recon v2.1 estimates of unobserved clonotypes were used to assess repertoire richness. Generation probabilities for all TCRbeta clonotypes obtained by the gDNA method from a handful of donors were computed using OLGA. Drawn from immuneACCESS, this table holds only the in-frame rearrangements with V and J called that TCRdb kept. Clones are partly lost; checked studies trace under half to an unresolved V gene and leave the rest unexplained. The V and J calls and clone size come from that table; D and trimming were worked out from the DNA. Counted in this sample were roughly 570,000 clones; roughly 98% of them appeared once. Clones ranked in the top ten supply less than 0.35% of the sample.

The sequence came from a man aged 30-40 years in good health. The sequence is built from TRBV4-3 and TRBJ2-7; 11 bases in between match TRBD2. The sequenced sample was naive CD8+ T cells sorted from blood. The cell subset or site label here, explained by the study, means: CD45RA+CCR7+. The CDR3 reads CASSQGTSGSWYEQYF. The DNA reads TGCGCCAGCAGCCAGGGAACTAGCGGGAGTTGGTACGAGCAGTACTTC.